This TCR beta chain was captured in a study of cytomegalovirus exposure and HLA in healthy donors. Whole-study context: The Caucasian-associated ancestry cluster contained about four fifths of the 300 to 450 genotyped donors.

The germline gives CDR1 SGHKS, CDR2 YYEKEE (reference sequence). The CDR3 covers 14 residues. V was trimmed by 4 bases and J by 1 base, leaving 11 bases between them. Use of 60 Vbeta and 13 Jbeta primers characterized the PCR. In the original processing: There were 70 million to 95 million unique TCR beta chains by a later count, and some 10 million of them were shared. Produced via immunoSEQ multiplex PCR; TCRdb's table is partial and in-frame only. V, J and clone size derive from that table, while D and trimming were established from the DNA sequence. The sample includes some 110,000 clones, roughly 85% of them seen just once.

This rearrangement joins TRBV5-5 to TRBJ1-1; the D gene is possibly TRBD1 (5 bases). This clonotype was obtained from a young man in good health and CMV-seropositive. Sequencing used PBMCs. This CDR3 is CASSAGPRNTEAFF. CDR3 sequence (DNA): TGTGCCAGCAGCGCGGGACCCCGGAACACTGAAGCTTTCTTT.